These 25 T cell receptor beta chains were sequenced from one sample in a study of naive and memory T cell subsets. An equimolar mix of two oligonucleotides served as the beta constant-region primer for TRBC1 and TRBC2. TCRdb analysed the UMI-ligation and nested PCR reads with MiXCR anew, one entry per CDR3 protein. In the table there are thousands of distinct CDR3 sequences, around 6.9% of which are singletons. The sequenced material came from CD4+ TEMRA cells from blood. Noted subset: effector memory re-expressing CD45RA, CD45RA+ CD27-. All receptors come from a human donor in good health.

This clonotype has a count of ten or more. This chain uses TRBV10-3 with TRBJ2-1; 8 bases align to TRBD2. V shed 6 bases, J shed 7 bases, and the junction held 8 bases outside the gene matches. CDR1 ENHRY and CDR2 SYGVKD come from the germline V gene. The CDR3 is 14 residues long. CDR3 sequence reads: CAIRVGLAENEQFF. CDR3 nucleotides: TGTGCCATCAGAGTTGGACTAGCAGAAAATGAGCAGTTCTTC.

In this sample, this clonotype turned up a few times. The chain joins TRBV11-2 to TRBJ2-7; perhaps TRBD1 as D (8 bases). V shed 5 bases and J shed 2 bases, with 19 bases lying between them. Germline CDR1 SGHAT, CDR2 FQNNGV. The CDR3 runs to 16 residues. CDR3 amino acids: CASSPMNRGGAYEQYF. CDR3 nucleotides: TGTGCCAGCAGCCCCATGAACAGGGGGGGGGCCTACGAGCAGTACTTC. The whole variable domain, filled in from reference TRBV11-2 and TRBJ2-7, reads EAGVAQSPRYKIIEKRQSVAFWCNPISGHATLYWYQQILGQGPKLLIQFQNNGVVDDSQLPKDRFSAERLKGVDSTLKIQPAKLEDSAVYLCASSPMNRGGAYEQYFGPGTRLTVT.

This clonotype was observed many times. The J gene is TRBJ2-7, the V gene TRBV27; TRBD1 matches 10 bases. The CDR3 is made up of 15 amino acids. The germline V gene encodes CDR1 MNHEY and CDR2 SMNVEV (reference sequence). The ends lost 4 bases at V and 5 bases at J; junction bases unmatched: 8. The CDR3 DNA follows: TGTGCCAGCAGTTCACCGGGACAGGGGTTCCACGAGCAGTACTTC. It specifies CASSSPGQGFHEQYF.

This clonotype has just a few counts. The V and J genes are TRBV7-8 and TRBJ1-5; TRBD1 matches 8 bases. Germline loops: CDR1 SGHVS, CDR2 FQNEAQ. This CDR3 is built from 15 residues. J lost 7 bases, V lost 5 bases, and 10 bases had no gene match. Written as DNA, the CDR3 is TGTGCCAGCAGCCAGGACAGGGATAGGTTACAGCCCCAGCATTTT. Translated: CASSQDRDRLQPQHF.

This clonotype has at least ten counts. This rearrangement joins TRBV18 to TRBJ2-5; D is unresolved. This CDR3 comprises 14 residues. Trimming took off 0 bases at V and 1 base at J, with 6 bases between the two ends. The germline V gene has CDR1 KGHSH and CDR2 LQKENI. The CDR3 here is CASSPPGLQETQYF. The CDR3 nucleotides read TGTGCCAGCTCACCACCAGGTCTCCAAGAGACCCAGTACTTC.

This clonotype occurred many times. The chain recombines TRBV29-1 with TRBJ2-1; the D is unclear. The germline V gene encodes CDR1 SQVTM and CDR2 ANQGSEA. Trimming removed 6 bases from V and 0 bases from J, with 9 bases in between. The CDR3 totals 13 residues. The CDR3: CSVARSSYNEQFF. The DNA of the CDR3 is TGCAGCGTGGCGAGGAGCTCCTACAATGAGCAGTTCTTC.

This clonotype came up a few times. The CDR3 region is CASSLGQGASPSGNTIYF. The CDR3 DNA follows: TGCGCCAGCAGCCTCGGACAGGGGGCTTCCCCCTCTGGAAACACCATATATTTT. The V and J genes are TRBV5-1 and TRBJ1-3; 11 nucleotides align to TRBD1. The V gene's germline CDR1 is SGHRS and CDR2 YFSETQ. CDR3 size: 18 residues. The trim removed 4 bases at V and 0 bases at J, leaving 9 bases unmatched.

In its sample, this clonotype was seen many times. The rearrangement joins TRBV7-7 to TRBJ2-5, with D maybe TRBD2 (5 bases). V dropped 5 bases and J dropped 6 bases, with 16 bases sitting between them. From germline, CDR1 is SSHAT and CDR2 FNYEAQ (reference sequence). The CDR3 contains 14 residues. The CDR3 DNA follows: TGTGCCAGCAGCCCATCGAGCGGTATGAAGACCCAGTACTTC. As protein: CASSPSSGMKTQYF.

This clonotype was picked up a small number of times. The chain uses TRBV7-8 and TRBJ1-5; D uncertain. V gave up 3 bases and J gave up 0 bases, with 15 bases separating them. Per the germline V gene, CDR1 is SGHVS and CDR2 is FQNEAQ. The CDR3 covers 17 residues. The CDR3 loop is CASSLSPRAFSNQPQHF. In nucleotides, the CDR3 is TGTGCCAGCAGCTTGAGTCCCCGAGCTTTTAGCAATCAGCCCCAGCATTTT.

In its sample, this clonotype was seen many times. The chain combines TRBV27 with TRBJ2-5; 11 nucleotides match TRBD2. CDR3 length equals 16 residues. Germline loops: CDR1 MNHEY, CDR2 SMNVEV (reference sequence). V shed 1 base and J 0 bases; nucleotides not matched to a gene: 1. CDR3 loop: CASSLLGLADQETQYF. For the CDR3, the DNA is TGTGCCAGCAGTTTATTGGGACTAGCGGACCAAGAGACCCAGTACTTC.

This clonotype has ten or more counts. The V gene is TRBV20-1, the J gene TRBJ2-3; 14 positions match TRBD2. The germline gives CDR1 DFQATT, CDR2 SNEGSKA (reference sequence). There are 17 residues in the CDR3. V shed 2 bases and J 4 bases; nucleotides not matched to a gene: 8. The CDR3, as DNA: TGCAGTGCTAGATCTGGGACTAGCGGGAGAGTGGCAGATACGCAGTATTTT. Protein: CSARSGTSGRVADTQYF.

The table lists this clonotype with many counts. The chain uses TRBV29-1 and TRBJ1-1; no clear D gene. Germline values: CDR1 SQVTM, CDR2 ANQGSEA. The CDR3 length is 11 residues. V lost 4 bases and J 1 base, leaving 4 bases between the germline ends. The CDR3 loop reads CSVVGNTEAFF. The CDR3 coding sequence is TGCAGCGTTGTGGGGAACACTGAAGCTTTCTTT.

This clonotype is termed medium-sized. The chain carries TRBV7-2 and TRBJ2-3; tentative D call: TRBD2 (5 bases). Germline assignment: CDR1 SGHTA and CDR2 FQGNSA. V lost 0 bases and J 5 bases, leaving 9 bases between the germline ends. The CDR3 totals 14 residues. The CDR3: CASSLAGLIDTQYF. CDR3 in DNA: TGTGCCAGCAGCTTAGCCGGACTGATAGATACGCAGTATTTT.

This clonotype has at least ten counts. The V and J genes are TRBV7-8 and TRBJ2-1; 10 nucleotides agree with TRBD2. The CDR3 contains 16 residues. The germline CDR1 and CDR2 sequences are SGHVS and FQNEAQ. V lost 5 bases to trimming and J lost 6 bases; unmatched junction nucleotides: 10. CDR3 sequence: CASSNSPGLATNEQFF. DNA of the CDR3: TGTGCCAGCAGCAACTCGCCGGGACTAGCGACCAATGAGCAGTTCTTC.

This clonotype was seen repeatedly, ten times or more. The V call is TRBV7-9, the J call TRBJ2-1; D is possibly TRBD2 (6 bases). Germline V gene sequence: CDR1 SEHNR, CDR2 FQNEAQ (reference sequence). V was pared by 11 bases and J by 0 bases, with 26 bases between. This CDR3 is built from 18 residues. The CDR3 region has the DNA TGTGCCGTAACCTCGGGGCTAGCGTTATCTAGCTCCTACAATGAGCAGTTCTTC. It yields the protein CAVTSGLALSSSYNEQFF.

This clonotype was seen many times. The CDR3 protein is CSAPKMGSTDTGELFF. DNA of the CDR3: TGCAGTGCTCCGAAAATGGGCTCTACCGACACCGGGGAGCTGTTTTTT. The chain links TRBV20-1 to TRBJ2-2; the D is unclear. The CDR3 loop spans 16 amino acids. V lost 5 bases to trimming and J lost 3 bases, with 19 bases between them. Germline CDR1 is DFQATT and CDR2 is SNEGSKA (reference sequence).

This clonotype was observed many times. The chain joins TRBV20-1 to TRBJ2-2, with D perhaps TRBD2 (5 bases). The CDR3 consists of 15 residues. V was trimmed by 5 bases and J by 0 bases, leaving 13 bases between them. Looked up from germline, CDR1 is DFQATT and CDR2 is SNEGSKA (reference sequence). The CDR3 spells CSAGGWTANTGELFF. The CDR3 DNA reads as TGCAGTGCTGGAGGTTGGACTGCGAACACCGGGGAGCTGTTTTTT.

This clonotype is labeled medium-sized. V gene TRBV5-1 combines with J gene TRBJ1-4, with TRBD1 identical over 7 bases. The CDR3 sequence is 15 residues long. The J segment lost 6 bases and the V segment lost 4 bases, leaving 9 bases of the junction unmatched. Germline assignment: CDR1 SGHRS and CDR2 YFSETQ. The CDR3 DNA reads TGCGCCAGCAGCGGATTAACAGGGGCAGATGAAAAACTGTTTTTT. This sequence encodes CASSGLTGADEKLFF. Drawing the rest from reference TRBV5-1 and TRBJ1-4, the complete variable domain is KAGVTQTPRYLIKTRGQQVTLSCSPISGHRSVSWYQQTPGQGLQFLFEYFSETQRNKGNFPGRFSGRQFSNSRSEMNVSTLELGDSALYLCASSGLTGADEKLFFGSGTQLSVL.

This clonotype was seen at least ten times. The chain is built from TRBV28 and TRBJ1-4; D is uncertain. Trimming removed 6 bases from V and 2 bases from J, with 10 bases in between. This CDR3 has 14 amino acids. Germline V gene data show CDR1 as MDHEN and CDR2 as SYDVKM. CDR3 region: CASSRTPTNEKLFF. The CDR3, as DNA: TGTGCCAGCAGCCGGACGCCCACTAATGAAAAACTGTTTTTT. Filled out from reference TRBV28 and TRBJ1-4, the complete variable domain reads DVKVTQSSRYLVKRTGEKVFLECVQDMDHENMFWYRQDPGLGLRLIYFSYDVKMKEKGDIPEGYSVSREKKERFSLILESASTNQTSMYLCASSRTPTNEKLFFGSGTQLSVL.

This clonotype is judged medium-sized. The V call is TRBV5-1, the J call TRBJ2-4, with D maybe TRBD2 (5 bases). The CDR3 is 15 residues long. Per germline, CDR1 SGHRS and CDR2 YFSETQ. The V gene lost 2 bases and the J gene lost 5 bases, with 14 bases spanning the gap. CDR3 sequence reads: CASSFITGYENIQYF. In DNA form, the CDR3 reads TGCGCCAGCAGCTTCATTACGGGGTATGAAAACATTCAGTACTTC.

This clonotype was detected many times. The chain uses TRBV12-3 or TRBV12-4 and TRBJ2-2; D is uncertain. The ends were cut back, 3 bases at V and 2 bases at J, with 4 bases in the middle. This CDR3 has 13 residues. The CDR3 loop is CASSLTNTGELFF. The CDR3 nucleotides are TGTGCCAGCAGTTTGACTAACACCGGGGAGCTGTTTTTT.

This clonotype was seen at least ten times. CDR3 sequence: CASSMDGRVNEQFF. CDR3 nucleotides: TGTGCCAGTAGTATGGACGGACGGGTGAATGAGCAGTTCTTC. This chain links TRBV19 with TRBJ2-1, with D unresolved. Germline V lookup: CDR1 LNHDA, CDR2 SQIVND (reference sequence). This CDR3 spans 14 amino acids. Between the trimmed V and J ends, which lost 3 bases and 7 bases, there was a span of 13 bases.

This chain connects TRBV28 to TRBJ2-1; D is possibly TRBD2 (5 bases). This CDR3 is built from 14 residues. Looked up from germline, CDR1 is MDHEN and CDR2 is SYDVKM. V shed 7 bases and J shed 3 bases, with 13 bases lying between them. CDR3 DNA: TGTGCCAGCATCGAAGGGAGTAACTACAATGAGCAGTTCTTC. It yields the protein CASIEGSNYNEQFF.

This clonotype was found many times. V is TRBV5-1 and J is TRBJ2-3; 11 nucleotides match TRBD2. CDR3 size: 14 residues. V lost 8 bases and J lost 6; bases outside the gene matches: 8. CDR1 is SGHRS and CDR2 is YFSETQ in the germline V gene. CDR3 nucleotides: TGCGCCAGTAAGACTAGCGGGATGATGGATACGCAGTATTTT. Its protein is CASKTSGMMDTQYF. The complete variable domain, with remaining parts taken from reference TRBV5-1 and TRBJ2-3, reads KAGVTQTPRYLIKTRGQQVTLSCSPISGHRSVSWYQQTPGQGLQFLFEYFSETQRNKGNFPGRFSGRQFSNSRSEMNVSTLELGDSALYLCASKTSGMMDTQYFGPGTRLTVL.

The V call is TRBV6-6, the J call TRBJ2-6; 11 bases fit TRBD2. The length of the CDR3 is 17 residues. Germline CDR1 and CDR2: MNHNY and SVGAGI (reference sequence). V was pared by 8 bases and J by 2 bases, with 8 bases of the junction left unmatched. CDR3 loop: CASSRLAGSAGANVLTF. The CDR3 DNA is TGTGCCAGCTCGAGACTAGCGGGAAGCGCTGGGGCCAACGTCCTGACTTTC.